This T cell receptor (beta chain) was recorded in a study of OX40 agonist ivuxolimab in advanced cancers. Study as a whole: Participants could have had prior anti-PD-1, anti-PD-L1 or anti-CTLA-4 therapy, and about 40% had some.

Points from the study as a whole: The work left the antigen specificity of expanded peripheral T cells undetermined.

On this clone itself: Its specificity is unknown.

This CDR3 contains 11 residues. V dropped 5 bases and J dropped 14 bases, with 15 bases sitting between them. Germline-derived CDR1 and CDR2 are SGHVS and FNYEAQ. Data came from immunoSEQ multiplex PCR; TCRdb stores just in-frame clones and leaves some out. The sample carries approximately 24,000 clones, about four fifths recorded once. The sample here was CD4+ or CD8+ T cells sorted from blood, taken in a trial of the OX40 agonist ivuxolimab. This clonotype was obtained from an adult with an advanced solid tumor such as melanoma, head and neck, liver or kidney cancer. The rearrangement links TRBV7-6 to TRBJ1-2; unclear D gene. This chain's CDR3 is CASSAGGQTTF. The CDR3 bases are TGTGCCAGCAGCGCCGGCGGGCAGACAACCTTC. Complete variable domain (other parts from reference TRBV7-6 and TRBJ1-2): GAGVSQSPRYKVTKRGQDVALRCDPISGHVSLYWYRQALGQGPEFLTYFNYEAQQDKSGLPNDRFSAERPEGSISTLTIQRTEQRDSAMYRCASSAGGQTTFGSGTRLTVV.